The 11 T cell receptor beta chains given below trace back to one sample, sequenced in a study of shared clonotypes between healthy human individuals. TCRdb's copy holds only in-frame clones and misses some; the assay was immunoSEQ multiplex PCR. The table shows hundreds of thousands of clones, with almost 97% occurring only once. Sequencing input: naive CD4+ T cells sorted from blood. Subset: CD45RA+ positively selected. Every receptor here comes from a woman aged 25 to 39 in good health.

V is TRBV11-2 and J is TRBJ2-1; 12 bases are a match to TRBD1. CDR3 length: 14 residues. Germline V gene data show CDR1 as SGHAT and CDR2 as FQNNGV. V lost 5 bases, J lost 5 bases, and 1 base stayed unmatched. DNA for the CDR3: TGTGCCAGCAGCCGGGACAGGGGGCACAATGAGCAGTTCTTC. It yields the protein CASSRDRGHNEQFF.

A single count supports this clone. The genes are TRBV28 and TRBJ2-7; 8 nucleotides agree with TRBD2. The germline V gene has CDR1 MDHEN and CDR2 SYDVKM. The CDR3 covers 15 residues. V lost 5 bases to trimming and J lost 2 bases; unmatched junction nucleotides: 8. The CDR3 protein is CASSARGRQTYEQYF. DNA of the CDR3: TGTGCCAGCAGTGCACGCGGGAGGCAGACCTACGAGCAGTACTTC.

The chain joins TRBV18 to TRBJ2-5; D perhaps matches TRBD1 (6 bases). Trimming took off 0 bases at V and 4 bases at J, with 9 bases between the two ends. The CDR3 loop spans 14 amino acids. Germline loops: CDR1 KGHSH, CDR2 LQKENI. CDR3 in amino acids: CASSPPPRGETQYF. CDR3 in DNA: TGTGCCAGCTCACCACCTCCCAGGGGAGAGACCCAGTACTTC.

The chain recombines TRBV18 with TRBJ2-3; D is possibly TRBD1 (6 bases). The germline V gene has CDR1 KGHSH and CDR2 LQKENI. CDR3 length: 14 amino acids. The V gene lost 3 bases and the J gene lost 4 bases, with 11 bases spanning the gap. CDR3 protein: CASSPRAGADTQYF. The CDR3 nucleotides read TGTGCCAGCTCACCCCGGGCAGGGGCAGATACGCAGTATTTT.

The chain uses TRBV5-1 and TRBJ2-7, with a weak D call TRBD2 (6 bases). V lost 0 bases and J 4 bases, leaving 14 bases between the germline ends. The CDR3 covers 15 residues. Germline CDR1 is SGHRS and CDR2 is YFSETQ. CDR3 coding DNA: TGCGCCAGCAGCTTGGTATCCGGAGGGTGGTACGAGCAGTACTTC. Translation: CASSLVSGGWYEQYF.

The V gene is TRBV6-5, the J gene TRBJ2-5, with D possibly matching TRBD1 (6 bases). From germline, CDR1 is MNHEY and CDR2 SVGAGI. V was trimmed by 5 bases and J by 2 bases, leaving 15 bases between them. The CDR3 is 15 amino acids. The DNA of the CDR3 is TGTGCCAGCAGTCCGTTCCCAGGGGCTCAAGAGACCCAGTACTTC. Residues: CASSPFPGAQETQYF.

To note about this clone: Other DNA sequences in the same sample also yield this CDR3. The chain has TRBV28 and TRBJ2-7; D unclear. V lost 4 bases to trimming and J lost 3 bases, with 7 bases between them. The CDR3 covers 12 residues. The germline CDR1 and CDR2 sequences are MDHEN and SYDVKM. CDR3 amino acids: CASSSPLYEQYF. The CDR3 coding sequence is TGTGCCAGCAGTTCCCCACTCTACGAGCAGTACTTC.

The chain uses TRBV11-2 and TRBJ2-2; 8 nucleotides agree with TRBD2. Per the germline V gene, CDR1 is SGHAT and CDR2 is FQNNGV. V gave up 6 bases and J gave up 7 bases; unmatched junction bases: 13. This CDR3 spans 16 amino acids. CDR3 coding DNA: TGTGCCAGCAGGGACATGGGACTAGTCCCCAGCGGGGAGCTGTTTTTT. As protein: CASRDMGLVPSGELFF. The whole variable domain, remainder taken from reference TRBV11-2 and TRBJ2-2, is EAGVAQSPRYKIIEKRQSVAFWCNPISGHATLYWYQQILGQGPKLLIQFQNNGVVDDSQLPKDRFSAERLKGVDSTLKIQPAKLEDSAVYLCASRDMGLVPSGELFFGEGSRLTVL.

V usage is TRBV18 and J usage is TRBJ2-5; 11 nucleotides line up with TRBD2. Per germline, CDR1 KGHSH and CDR2 LQKENI. V lost 4 bases, J lost 4 bases, and 8 bases stayed unmatched. This CDR3 comprises 16 residues. The CDR3 here is CASSRALAGVGETQYF. The CDR3 coding sequence is TGTGCCAGCTCACGGGCACTAGCGGGAGTTGGAGAGACCCAGTACTTC.

V is TRBV18 and J is TRBJ2-3; TRBD1 or TRBD2 may be the D gene (5 bases each). The CDR3 has 15 residues. The germline gives CDR1 KGHSH, CDR2 LQKENI. V lost 2 bases to trimming and J lost 5 bases, with 14 bases between them. CDR3 sequence (DNA): TGTGCCAGCTCACCAAGGTCCGGGGCCGGAGATACGCAGTATTTT. Translation: CASSPRSGAGDTQYF.

The count of this clone is one. Germline and junction disagree at one end, which may indicate a read error. The chain combines TRBV19 with TRBJ1-1; D remains unclear. The CDR3 has 13 residues. From germline, CDR1 is LNHDA and CDR2 SQIVND (reference sequence). CDR3 region: CASSIERLNEAFF. The CDR3 DNA reads as TGTGCGAGTAGTATCGAGCGCTTGAATGAAGCTTTCTTT.